A single sample gave rise to the 23 T cell receptor beta chains below, sequenced in a study of blood T cell repertoires in COVID-19. The repertoire was sequenced with immunoSEQ multiplex PCR; TCRdb's copy has only in-frame clones and lacks some. This sample carries nearly 350,000 clones, around 82% of them seen once, and the ten largest clones take about 3%. Source material: peripheral blood. The receptors derive from a man aged 25-40 years with active or convalescent COVID-19.

The rearrangement joins TRBV3-1 (or the pseudogene TRBV3-2) to TRBJ2-7; TRBD2 agrees at 7 bases. Trimming at V came to 2 bases and at J to 2 bases, leaving 3 bases not matched to a gene. The CDR3 totals 14 residues. Per the germline V gene, CDR1 is LGHDT and CDR2 is YNNKEL (reference sequence). This CDR3 reads CASSQLAAPYEQYF. The CDR3 nucleotides are TGTGCCAGCAGCCAACTAGCGGCCCCCTACGAGCAGTACTTC.

This clone was detected only once. The chain recombines TRBV29-1 with TRBJ1-1; D may be TRBD1 (6 bases). Germline V gene lookup returns CDR1 SQVTM and CDR2 ANQGSEA. There are 13 residues in the CDR3. V gave up 7 bases and J gave up 5 bases, with 17 bases separating them. The CDR3 reads CSARDNGETEAFF. CDR3 bases: TGCAGCGCCCGGGACAACGGGGAGACTGAAGCTTTCTTT. The whole variable domain, filled in from reference TRBV29-1 and TRBJ1-1, reads SAVISQKPSRDICQRGTSLTIQCQVDSQVTMMFWYRQQPGQSLTLIATANQGSEATYESGFVIDKFPISRPNLTFSTLTVSNMSPEDSSIYLCSARDNGETEAFFGQGTRLTVV.

The chain links TRBV19 to TRBJ1-1; TRBD1 aligns across 8 bases. Germline V gene sequence: CDR1 LNHDA, CDR2 SQIVND (reference sequence). CDR3 size: 16 residues. The junction had 18 bases not matched to a gene; V was cut back by 5 bases and J by 10 bases. CDR3: CASSSPGQGGTLGAFF. The DNA for the CDR3 is TGTGCCAGTAGTTCCCCCGGACAGGGAGGGACATTGGGAGCTTTCTTT.

The chain employs TRBV7-3 and TRBJ2-1, with TRBD2 matching 10 bases. V lost 4 bases to trimming and J lost 8 bases; unmatched junction nucleotides: 8. This CDR3 spans 15 amino acids. Germline CDR1 reads SGHTA; CDR2 reads FQGTGA. CDR3 in DNA: TGTGCCAGCAGCTCCCTCGGACTAGCGGCGGATGAGCAGTTCTTC. It encodes CASSSLGLAADEQFF.

The chain has TRBV19 and TRBJ2-5; D is possibly TRBD1 (7 bases). Germline values: CDR1 LNHDA, CDR2 SQIVND (reference sequence). There are 14 residues in the CDR3. Trimming took 4 bases from V and 4 from J, leaving 13 bases between them. CDR3 sequence: CASSKYRGGETQYF. CDR3 nucleotide sequence: TGTGCCAGTAGTAAATACAGGGGAGGAGAGACCCAGTACTTC.

This sequence joins TRBV15 and TRBJ2-3, with 12 bases that match TRBD1. Per the germline V gene, CDR1 is LNHNV and CDR2 is YYDKDF (reference sequence). This CDR3 has 17 residues. With V trimmed by 5 bases and J by 8 bases, 14 bases remained unmatched. CDR3 DNA: TGTGCCACCAGCGCCCAAGCCGGGACAGGGGGCTTAGGTACGCAGTATTTT. It translates to CATSAQAGTGGLGTQYF. Looking up the rest from reference TRBV15 and TRBJ2-3 gives the full variable domain: DAMVIQNPRYQVTQFGKPVTLSCSQTLNHNVMYWYQQKSSQAPKLLFHYYDKDFNNEADTPDNFQSRRPNTSFCFLDIRSPGLGDTAMYLCATSAQAGTGGLGTQYFGPGTRLTVL.

The rearrangement links TRBV5-4 to TRBJ2-7, with a weak D call TRBD2 (5 bases). Trimming removed 4 bases from V and 2 bases from J, with 19 bases in between. This CDR3 comprises 16 residues. Germline V gives CDR1 SGHNT, CDR2 YYREEE (reference sequence). The CDR3 loop reads CASSLGGTNPTYEQYF. The CDR3 nucleotides read TGTGCCAGCAGCCTTGGAGGCACGAACCCTACCTACGAGCAGTACTTC.

The chain carries TRBV27 and TRBJ2-1; D is perhaps TRBD2 (7 bases). V was cut by 3 bases and J by 9 bases, with 24 bases left in between. Germline V gene lookup returns CDR1 MNHEY and CDR2 SMNVEV (reference sequence). The CDR3 extends over 17 amino acids. This CDR3 reads CASSLGLTSAKGGEQFF. CDR3 nucleotide sequence: TGTGCCAGCAGTTTGGGCCTCACTAGCGCTAAAGGGGGTGAGCAGTTCTTC.

The chain combines TRBV6-6 with TRBJ1-4; possible D gene TRBD1, 5 bases. Looked up from germline, CDR1 is MNHNY and CDR2 is SVGAGI (reference sequence). The CDR3 loop spans 15 amino acids. V lost 7 bases, J lost 1 base, and 13 bases lay in between. The CDR3 region is CASIWGDGTNEKLFF. The CDR3 DNA reads TGTGCCAGCATTTGGGGGGACGGAACTAATGAAAAACTGTTTTTT.

The V and J genes are TRBV4-3 and TRBJ2-1, with 8 bases matching TRBD2. Per the germline V gene, CDR1 is LGHNA and CDR2 is YSLEER. J lost 6 bases, V lost 1 base, and 5 bases had no gene match. The CDR3 runs to 15 residues. The CDR3 here is CASSQGSGRFNEQFF. DNA of the CDR3: TGCGCCAGCAGCCAAGGGAGCGGGAGATTCAATGAGCAGTTCTTC.

The chain combines TRBV30 with TRBJ1-5, with TRBD1 matching over 9 bases. The CDR3 runs 14 residues. V shed 3 bases, J shed 4 bases, and the junction held 4 bases outside the gene matches. Germline V gene lookup returns CDR1 GTSNPN and CDR2 SVGIG (reference sequence). The CDR3 loop reads CAWSVGTGNQPQHF. Written as DNA, the CDR3 is TGTGCCTGGAGCGTTGGGACAGGGAATCAGCCCCAGCATTTT.

Here the CDR3 DNA reads TGTGCCAGCAGCAGAGGGACAGGGGATAATTCACCCCTCCACTTT. Its protein product is CASSRGTGDNSPLHF. The V and J genes are TRBV5-5 and TRBJ1-6, with TRBD1 matching over 10 bases. Trimming removed 4 bases from V and 5 bases from J; junction bases left unmatched: 3. Germline assignment: CDR1 SGHKS and CDR2 YYEKEE (reference sequence). This CDR3 has 15 amino acids.

The chain couples TRBV7-9 to TRBJ2-7; D not resolved. The CDR3 spans 14 residues. The ends were cut back, 1 base at V and 2 bases at J, with 9 bases in the middle. Germline loops: CDR1 SEHNR, CDR2 FQNEAQ (reference sequence). CDR3 nucleotide sequence: TGTGCCAGCAGCTTAGTTAGCCAAGCCTACGAGCAGTACTTC. Amino acid sequence: CASSLVSQAYEQYF.

This chain joins TRBV4-3 and TRBJ2-2; 7 bases agree with TRBD1. This CDR3 is built from 15 residues. V dropped 4 bases and J dropped 6; count of bases not matched to a gene: 8. Looked up from germline, CDR1 is LGHNA and CDR2 is YSLEER. The CDR3 spells CASSPVTQGAGELFF. The CDR3 DNA sequence: TGCGCCAGCAGCCCCGTCACCCAGGGGGCCGGGGAGCTGTTTTTT.

The chain carries TRBV27 and TRBJ1-1, with TRBD1 matching over 7 bases. The CDR3 consists of 15 residues. Germline-derived CDR1 and CDR2 are MNHEY and SMNVEV (reference sequence). V was pared by 5 bases and J by 1 base, with 7 bases of the junction left unmatched. CDR3 in DNA: TGTGCCAGCAGTGGTACAGGGGTTACGAACACTGAAGCTTTCTTT. Its protein is CASSGTGVTNTEAFF.

The chain joins TRBV30 to TRBJ1-1, with a weak D call TRBD1 (6 bases). The CDR3 totals 15 residues. V was pared by 5 bases and J by 0 bases, with 16 bases between. Germline V gene data show CDR1 as GTSNPN and CDR2 as SVGIG (reference sequence). The DNA for the CDR3 is TGTGCCTGGGACGGATGGACAGCCATGAACACTGAAGCTTTCTTT. Encoded protein: CAWDGWTAMNTEAFF.

V gene TRBV27 combines with J gene TRBJ1-2, with 9 bases that match TRBD1. The CDR3 extends over 14 amino acids. Trimming cost V 6 bases and J 4 bases; bases outside gene matches: 6. The V gene's germline CDR1 is MNHEY and CDR2 SMNVEV (reference sequence). The CDR3 coding sequence is TGTGCCAGCAGAGTGACAGGGGGAGGCTATGGCTACACCTTC. Its translation: CASRVTGGGYGYTF.

This clone has a handful of counts. The V call is TRBV6-5, the J call TRBJ1-1, with TRBD1 identical over 7 bases. CDR3 length equals 12 residues. Germline V gene data show CDR1 as MNHEY and CDR2 as SVGAGI. J lost 11 bases, V lost 6 bases, and 9 bases had no gene match. The CDR3 nucleotides read TGTGCCAGCAGCCCCGGGAGGGGGCAGGCTTTCTTT. It translates to CASSPGRGQAFF.

The V and J genes are TRBV3-1 (or the pseudogene TRBV3-2) and TRBJ1-1; tentatively, D is TRBD1 (6 bases). Trimming left V 0 bases short and J 4 bases short, with 9 bases between. Germline CDR1 is LGHDT and CDR2 is YNNKEL (reference sequence). CDR3 length equals 14 residues. Here the CDR3 DNA reads TGTGCCAGCAGCCAAGAGGGGGCTGGCACTGAAGCTTTCTTT. It encodes CASSQEGAGTEAFF.

CDR3 sequence reads: CSAAGTSKDTQYF. The DNA of the CDR3 is TGCAGCGCCGCTGGGACTTCCAAAGATACGCAGTATTTT. The rearrangement joins TRBV29-1 to TRBJ2-3, with TRBD2 as a possible D gene (6 bases). CDR1 is SQVTM, CDR2 ANQGSEA, per germline. V lost 7 bases and J 5 bases, leaving 16 bases between the germline ends. The CDR3 has 13 amino acids.

The chain couples TRBV5-1 to TRBJ2-1; D gene unclear. Trimming took 0 bases from V and 7 from J, leaving 5 bases between them. The CDR3 is 12 amino acids. Germline V gene sequence: CDR1 SGHRS, CDR2 YFSETQ. CDR3 DNA: TGCGCCAGCAGCTTGGGTCCTAATGAGCAGTTCTTC. It encodes CASSLGPNEQFF. Using reference TRBV5-1 and TRBJ2-1 for the parts outside the CDR3, the full variable domain is KAGVTQTPRYLIKTRGQQVTLSCSPISGHRSVSWYQQTPGQGLQFLFEYFSETQRNKGNFPGRFSGRQFSNSRSEMNVSTLELGDSALYLCASSLGPNEQFFGPGTRLTVL.

This chain links TRBV6-2 or TRBV6-3 with TRBJ2-6; the D gene is possibly TRBD2 (6 bases). This CDR3 is 14 amino acids long. The germline V gene encodes CDR1 MNHEY and CDR2 SVGEGT. Trimming removed 4 bases from V and 4 bases from J, with 8 bases in between. CDR3 nucleotide sequence: TGTGCCAGCAGTTGGGAGGCGGGGGCCAACGTCCTGACTTTC. This sequence encodes CASSWEAGANVLTF.

This clone has more than one count but fewer than ten. The chain links TRBV28 to TRBJ2-3, with unresolved D. Trimming shortened V by 3 bases and J by 3 bases, and 7 bases separated the two germline ends. This CDR3 is built from 13 residues. The V gene's germline CDR1 is MDHEN and CDR2 SYDVKM. CDR3 sequence: CASSFRGTDTQYF. In DNA form, the CDR3 reads TGTGCCAGCAGTTTTAGAGGTACAGATACGCAGTATTTT.